The 26 T cell receptor beta chains in this list originate from one sample, sequenced in a study of shared clonotypes between healthy human individuals. It was CD45RO-negative cells, positively selected for CCR7, that made up naive CD8 cells, with terminally differentiated effector memory CD45RA+ cells excluded. Generated by immunoSEQ multiplex PCR, the TCRdb table keeps only in-frame clones and is missing some. The sample has about 580,000 clones, about 98% seen once; the top ten hold around 0.3%. The sample taken for sequencing was naive CD8+ T cells sorted from blood. The receptor source for this set is a man younger than 40 in good health.

The chain is built from TRBV29-1 and TRBJ2-3, with D tentatively TRBD1 or TRBD2 (5 bases each). The CDR3 spans 13 residues. V lost 3 bases and J 2 bases, leaving 9 bases between the germline ends. The V gene's germline CDR1 is SQVTM and CDR2 ANQGSEA. In nucleotides, the CDR3 is TGCAGCGTTGACGAGGGGTACACAGATACGCAGTATTTT. This gives the protein CSVDEGYTDTQYF.

The chain is built from TRBV13 and TRBJ2-1; a possible D gene is TRBD2 (6 bases). The CDR3 runs 12 residues. Germline V gene lookup returns CDR1 PRHDT and CDR2 FYEKMQ (reference sequence). The V end was cut by 7 bases, the J end by 6 bases, with 10 bases between. The CDR3: CASTSGANEQFF. The CDR3 coding sequence is TGTGCCAGCACGTCGGGAGCCAATGAGCAGTTCTTC.

With respect to this clone: The sample holds other DNA sequences that translate to the same CDR3. The gene calls are TRBV9 and TRBJ2-3; possibly TRBD1 for D (5 bases). Germline CDR1 and CDR2: SGDLS and YYNGEE. CDR3 size: 13 residues. V was pared by 2 bases and J by 3 bases, with 7 bases between. The DNA of the CDR3 is TGTGCCAGCAGCGTCCAGGGTACAGATACGCAGTATTTT. This gives the protein CASSVQGTDTQYF.

The V and J genes are TRBV27 and TRBJ2-1; 10 nucleotides line up with TRBD2. CDR1 is MNHEY, CDR2 SMNVEV, per germline (reference sequence). This CDR3 is built from 15 residues. V was pared by 3 bases and J by 9 bases, with 8 bases of the junction left unmatched. In DNA form, the CDR3 reads TGTGCCAGCAGTTTGCTAGCGGGAGTAGATAGTGAGCAGTTCTTC. Its protein is CASSLLAGVDSEQFF.

The chain uses TRBV29-1 and TRBJ2-1; TRBD2 matches at 16 bases. Looked up from germline, CDR1 is SQVTM and CDR2 is ANQGSEA. Trimming removed 4 bases from V and 2 bases from J; junction bases left unmatched: 5. This CDR3 is 17 amino acids long. This CDR3 is CSVAGTSGRAAYNEQFF. CDR3 coding DNA: TGCAGCGTTGCCGGGACTAGCGGGAGGGCCGCCTACAATGAGCAGTTCTTC.

Of note for this clone: This same CDR3 is encoded by further DNA sequences in the sample. The chain links TRBV7-9 to TRBJ2-1; unclear D gene. V lost 1 base and J lost 9, with 7 bases in between. The germline gives CDR1 SEHNR, CDR2 FQNEAQ (reference sequence). The CDR3 totals 12 residues. Here the CDR3 reads CASSLGVGEQFF. Written as DNA, the CDR3 is TGTGCCAGCAGCTTAGGGGTCGGTGAGCAGTTCTTC.

This chain connects TRBV11-2 to TRBJ2-7; D gene uncertain. Trimming took 0 bases from V and 2 from J, leaving 11 bases between them. The germline V gene has CDR1 SGHAT and CDR2 FQNNGV. This CDR3 has 15 residues. The DNA for the CDR3 is TGTGCCAGCAGCTTAGATCCCAGTACAACCTACGAGCAGTACTTC. It specifies CASSLDPSTTYEQYF.

J is TRBJ1-2 and V is TRBV2, with D maybe TRBD1 (5 bases). The CDR3 runs 16 residues. The germline gives CDR1 SNHLY, CDR2 FYNNEI. Trimming took 2 bases from V and 2 from J, leaving 15 bases between them. CDR3: CASSESAGLFNYGYTF. CDR3 nucleotide sequence: TGTGCCAGCAGTGAATCGGCAGGGCTATTCAACTATGGCTACACCTTC.

The chain combines TRBV6-5 with TRBJ2-2; D remains ambiguous. Germline values: CDR1 MNHEY, CDR2 SVGAGI. CDR3 length equals 14 residues. Deletions cut 6 bases from V and 10 bases from J, with 18 bases between. CDR3 bases: TGTGCCAGCAGCCCGACTGAACCGTATGCGGAGCTGTTTTTT. It encodes CASSPTEPYAELFF.

The chain couples TRBV15 to TRBJ2-1, with 8 bases fitting TRBD1. CDR3 length: 17 residues. V dropped 0 bases and J dropped 1; count of bases not matched to a gene: 5. CDR1 LNHNV and CDR2 YYDKDF come from the germline V gene (reference sequence). Here the CDR3 DNA reads TGTGCCACCAGCAGAGACTCCCGGACAGGGTCCTACAATGAGCAGTTCTTC. This sequence encodes CATSRDSRTGSYNEQFF.

This chain joins TRBV7-9 and TRBJ2-7; D gene unclear. Trimming removed 3 bases from V and 5 bases from J, with 8 bases in between. The CDR3 spans 12 residues. Germline assignment: CDR1 SEHNR and CDR2 FQNEAQ (reference sequence). CDR3 nucleotide sequence: TGTGCCAGCAGCTTCACGCCTGACGAGCAGTACTTC. Protein: CASSFTPDEQYF.

J is TRBJ1-2 and V is TRBV30, with D uncertain. Deletions cut 2 bases from V and 6 bases from J, with 13 bases between. The CDR3 is 13 amino acids. Germline CDR1 is GTSNPN and CDR2 is SVGIG (reference sequence). CDR3 loop: CAWSMRNPHGYTF. CDR3 DNA sequence: TGTGCCTGGAGTATGCGGAATCCCCATGGCTACACCTTC.

V is TRBV19 and J is TRBJ2-7; 10 nucleotides line up with TRBD1. Trimming at V came to 6 bases and at J to 1 base, leaving 6 bases not matched to a gene. CDR1 and CDR2 (germline): LNHDA, SQIVND (reference sequence). There are 15 residues in the CDR3. Written as DNA, the CDR3 is TGTGCCAGTAGGTACCGGGACAGGGGATCCTACGAGCAGTACTTC. Its protein product is CASRYRDRGSYEQYF.

This chain links TRBV7-9 with TRBJ1-1, with D tentatively TRBD1 (6 bases). The CDR3 is made up of 13 amino acids. V lost 4 bases and J lost 6, with 12 bases in between. Germline CDR1 reads SEHNR; CDR2 reads FQNEAQ (reference sequence). CDR3 protein: CASSSAGAPEAFF. CDR3 DNA sequence: TGTGCCAGCAGCTCCGCAGGGGCTCCTGAAGCTTTCTTT.

The chain employs TRBV4-1 and TRBJ2-2; TRBD2 matches at 10 bases. V dropped 7 bases and J dropped 1; count of bases not matched to a gene: 3. Germline V gives CDR1 MGHRA, CDR2 YSYEKL. The CDR3 is made up of 15 amino acids. For the CDR3, the DNA is TGCGCCAGCAAAACTAGCGGGGTGAACACCGGGGAGCTGTTTTTT. This encodes CASKTSGVNTGELFF.

V usage is TRBV7-7 and J usage is TRBJ2-2; 10 nucleotides match TRBD2. Germline-derived CDR1 and CDR2 are SSHAT and FNYEAQ (reference sequence). V dropped 5 bases and J dropped 4; count of bases not matched to a gene: 10. The CDR3 sequence is 17 residues long. CDR3 in DNA: TGTGCCAGCAGCCCCAAGCTAGCGGGAGTTGGCACCGGGGAGCTGTTTTTT. It specifies CASSPKLAGVGTGELFF.

The chain employs TRBV10-2 and TRBJ2-7; D may be TRBD2 (6 bases). Trimming left V 10 bases short and J 4 bases short, with 23 bases between. Looked up from germline, CDR1 is WSHSY and CDR2 is SAAADI. This CDR3 is 15 amino acids long. The CDR3 loop reads CATSEGRGAFYEQYF. The CDR3 DNA follows: TGCGCCACCTCGGAGGGGCGGGGAGCGTTTTACGAGCAGTACTTC.

V and J are TRBV5-1 and TRBJ2-7; the match to TRBD2 covers 7 bases. CDR3 length equals 14 residues. V was clipped by 1 base and J by 2 bases; unmatched bases: 3. Germline V gene data show CDR1 as SGHRS and CDR2 as YFSETQ. The CDR3 region has the DNA TGCGCCAGCAGCTTGCGGGAGGTAACCTACGAGCAGTACTTC. It is translated as CASSLREVTYEQYF. The full variable domain, with the rest looked up from reference TRBV5-1 and TRBJ2-7, is KAGVTQTPRYLIKTRGQQVTLSCSPISGHRSVSWYQQTPGQGLQFLFEYFSETQRNKGNFPGRFSGRQFSNSRSEMNVSTLELGDSALYLCASSLREVTYEQYFGPGTRLTVT.

Here the CDR3 reads CASSGLAANTDTQYF. In DNA form, the CDR3 reads TGTGCCAGCAGCGGACTAGCGGCGAACACAGATACGCAGTATTTT. The V gene is TRBV27, the J gene TRBJ2-3; 10 bases are shared with TRBD2. The CDR3 runs to 15 residues. Unmatched junction bases numbered 5, after V lost 6 bases and J lost 2 bases. Per germline, CDR1 MNHEY and CDR2 SMNVEV (reference sequence).

The rearrangement links TRBV7-9 to TRBJ2-2; 7 bases are shared with TRBD2. CDR1 and CDR2 (germline): SEHNR, FQNEAQ (reference sequence). This CDR3 contains 15 residues. Trimming at V came to 3 bases and at J to 4 bases, leaving 5 bases not matched to a gene. CDR3 DNA: TGTGCCAGCAGCTTTGGCGGGAGTGTCACCGGGGAGCTGTTTTTT. Translating it yields CASSFGGSVTGELFF.

Concerning this clone: Other DNA variants within this sample encode the same CDR3. CDR3 sequence (DNA): TGCAGCGTTGAGAGAAACACTGAAGCTTTCTTT. Its protein is CSVERNTEAFF. The rearrangement joins TRBV29-1 to TRBJ1-1; D not certain. Trimming left V 3 bases short and J 2 bases short, with 4 bases between. Germline CDR1 and CDR2: SQVTM and ANQGSEA. The CDR3 consists of 11 residues.

CDR3 sequence: CASNNPLAGNLDTQYF. DNA for the CDR3: TGCGCCAGCAACAATCCACTAGCGGGGAACCTGGATACGCAGTATTTT. The rearrangement joins TRBV5-1 to TRBJ2-3; TRBD2 agrees at 10 bases. V lost 6 bases, J lost 6 bases, and 13 bases stayed unmatched. Germline V CDR1 and CDR2: SGHRS, YFSETQ. The CDR3 has 16 residues.

The chain is built from TRBV5-1 and TRBJ2-7; the match to TRBD2 covers 8 bases. In germline, CDR1 is SGHRS, CDR2 YFSETQ. After removal of 5 bases from V and 3 bases from J, the junction contained 10 bases not matched to a gene. The CDR3 totals 15 residues. This chain's CDR3 is CASRPAAGESYEQYF. The DNA for the CDR3 is TGCGCCAGCAGACCCGCAGCGGGGGAGAGCTACGAGCAGTACTTC.

This chain links TRBV2 with TRBJ2-1; no reliable D call. Per germline, CDR1 SNHLY and CDR2 FYNNEI. V lost 4 bases to trimming and J lost 8 bases, with 9 bases between them. The CDR3 has 12 amino acids. The CDR3, as DNA: TGTGCCAGCAGTGCCAGTTTCGATGAGCAGTTCTTC. As protein: CASSASFDEQFF.

The chain links TRBV13 to TRBJ1-1; D is possibly TRBD1 (6 bases). The ends were cut back, 0 bases at V and 5 bases at J, with 13 bases in the middle. This CDR3 region has 15 residues. From germline, CDR1 is PRHDT and CDR2 FYEKMQ (reference sequence). The CDR3 nucleotides are TGTGCCAGCAGCTTAGGACAGGGAGGAGGAACTGAAGCTTTCTTT. It codes for CASSLGQGGGTEAFF.

The chain has TRBV5-5 and TRBJ2-5, with a weak D call TRBD1 (6 bases). CDR1 is SGHKS, CDR2 YYEKEE, per germline (reference sequence). This CDR3 is 15 amino acids long. V was shortened by 2 bases and J by 0 bases, with 11 bases between the two germline ends. CDR3 in amino acids: CASSFTRGYQETQYF. The DNA for the CDR3 is TGTGCCAGCAGCTTTACTAGGGGGTACCAAGAGACCCAGTACTTC.